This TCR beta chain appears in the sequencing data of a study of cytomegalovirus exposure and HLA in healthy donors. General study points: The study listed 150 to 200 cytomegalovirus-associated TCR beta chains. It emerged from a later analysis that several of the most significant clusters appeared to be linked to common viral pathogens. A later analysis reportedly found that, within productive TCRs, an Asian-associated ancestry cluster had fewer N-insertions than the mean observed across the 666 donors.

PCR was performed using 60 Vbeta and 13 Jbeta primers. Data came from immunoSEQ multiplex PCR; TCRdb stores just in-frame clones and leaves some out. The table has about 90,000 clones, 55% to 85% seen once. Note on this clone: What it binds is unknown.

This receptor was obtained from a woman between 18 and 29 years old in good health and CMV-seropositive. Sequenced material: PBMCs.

The CDR3 nucleotides are TGTGCCAGCAGCGAACAGGGGGTTTTAAATTCACCCCTCCACTTT. Translation: CASSEQGVLNSPLHF. V gene TRBV7-2 combines with J gene TRBJ1-6; 8 bases line up with TRBD1. Looked up from germline, CDR1 is SGHTA and CDR2 is FQGNSA. The junction had 7 bases not matched to a gene; V was cut back by 5 bases and J by 7 bases. The CDR3 sequence is 15 residues long.